These 19 T cell receptor beta chains originate from one sample sequenced in a study of blood T cell repertoires in COVID-19. Clones were sequenced by immunoSEQ multiplex PCR, and TCRdb holds only the in-frame ones, with some missing. The sample includes about 50,000 clones, around 80% of them seen just once. Sequenced: peripheral blood. The origin of the receptors is a human donor in a cohort sampled during active COVID-19.

This chain uses TRBV24-1 with TRBJ1-5; no reliable D call. The CDR3 has 13 amino acids. The germline V gene has CDR1 KGHDR and CDR2 SFDVKD. Trimming stripped 5 bases from V and 3 bases from J, with 7 bases between. DNA of the CDR3: TGTGCCACCAGTGCCTTCTCCAATCAGCCCCAGCATTTT. Its translation: CATSAFSNQPQHF.

This chain joins TRBV19 and TRBJ2-7, with 8 bases that match TRBD1. This CDR3 region has 12 residues. V trimming: 10 bases; J trimming: 3 bases; junction bases outside the gene matches: 5. Germline loops: CDR1 LNHDA, CDR2 SQIVND (reference sequence). CDR3 in amino acids: CATGDRSYEQYF. DNA for the CDR3: TGTGCCACCGGGGACAGGAGCTACGAGCAGTACTTC. Full variable domain (outside the CDR3, taken from reference TRBV19 and TRBJ2-7): DGGITQSPKYLFRKEGQNVTLSCEQNLNHDAMYWYRQDPGQGLRLIYYSQIVNDFQKGDIAEGYSVSREKKESFPLTVTSAQKNPTAFYLCATGDRSYEQYFGPGTRLTVT.

The chain employs TRBV3-1 (or the pseudogene TRBV3-2) and TRBJ2-7; 9 bases fit TRBD2. The CDR3 runs 15 residues. Germline-derived CDR1 and CDR2 are LGHDT and YNNKEL (reference sequence). The V gene end was trimmed by 2 bases and the J gene end by 5 bases; junction bases not matched to a gene: 7. In DNA form, the CDR3 reads TGTGCCAGCAGCCAATCCGGGACTAGCCTCCACGAGCAGTACTTC. This gives the protein CASSQSGTSLHEQYF.

In its sample, this clone was seen once. The rearrangement joins TRBV10-1 to TRBJ2-7; tentatively, D is TRBD2 (6 bases). The ends were cut back, 2 bases at V and 2 bases at J, with 10 bases in the middle. This CDR3 has 14 amino acids. Germline V gives CDR1 WNHNN, CDR2 SYGVQD (reference sequence). The chain's CDR3 is CASSELGGPYEQYF. CDR3 coding DNA: TGCGCCAGCAGTGAGCTGGGGGGACCCTACGAGCAGTACTTC.

J is TRBJ2-7 and V is TRBV7-9, with 7 positions matching TRBD1. This CDR3 has 14 residues. Germline V gene lookup returns CDR1 SEHNR and CDR2 FQNEAQ (reference sequence). After removal of 4 bases from V and 2 bases from J, the junction contained 5 bases not matched to a gene. The CDR3 sequence: CASSSTGVTYEQYF. The CDR3 DNA is TGTGCCAGCAGCTCTACAGGGGTTACCTACGAGCAGTACTTC.

This chain links TRBV18 with TRBJ2-3, with D unresolved. The V gene lost 1 base and the J gene lost 2 bases, with 13 bases spanning the gap. CDR1 and CDR2 from the germline V gene are KGHSH and LQKENI. The CDR3 is 16 residues long. The CDR3, as DNA: TGTGCCAGCTCACCACTAGGTGGGCAGTACACAGATACGCAGTATTTT. Residues: CASSPLGGQYTDTQYF.

J is TRBJ1-2 and V is TRBV29-1; 7 bases agree with TRBD1. This CDR3 has 14 residues. CDR1 is SQVTM, CDR2 ANQGSEA, per germline. V lost 1 base, J lost 2 bases, and 4 bases stayed unmatched. The DNA for the CDR3 is TGCAGCGTTGAAGCTACAGGGGCGAACTATGGCTACACCTTC. It is translated as CSVEATGANYGYTF.

This chain links TRBV9 with TRBJ2-1; weak D call: TRBD2 (7 bases). This CDR3 comprises 16 residues. Germline loops: CDR1 SGDLS, CDR2 YYNGEE. The V end lost 4 bases, the J end lost 8 bases, and 22 bases lay between the germline ends. CDR3 protein: CASSPVNKGGSDEQFF. The CDR3 region has the DNA TGTGCCAGCAGCCCCGTCAATAAGGGGGGGTCCGATGAGCAGTTCTTC.

The chain links TRBV5-1 to TRBJ2-1; 7 nucleotides agree with TRBD2. This CDR3 contains 17 residues. Trimming took 6 bases from V and 4 from J; bases not matched to a gene: 16. Germline loops: CDR1 SGHRS, CDR2 YFSETQ. The CDR3 nucleotides read TGCGCCAGCAAAGCCAACAATGGACTAGACTTATACAATGAGCAGTTCTTC. It specifies CASKANNGLDLYNEQFF.

The rearrangement links TRBV24-1 to TRBJ2-1; a possible D gene is TRBD2 (6 bases). V was cut by 0 bases and J by 2 bases, with 7 bases left in between. The germline CDR1 and CDR2 sequences are KGHDR and SFDVKD. The CDR3 spans 15 residues. The CDR3 bases are TGTGCCACCAGTGATTTGTCGGGGGCCTACAATGAGCAGTTCTTC. Encoded protein: CATSDLSGAYNEQFF.

The rearrangement uses TRBV7-2 and TRBJ1-5; D unresolved. CDR1 and CDR2 (germline): SGHTA, FQGNSA. The CDR3 has 15 amino acids. V lost 0 bases and J 0 bases, leaving 6 bases between the germline ends. This CDR3 is CASSLASHSNQPQHF. CDR3 coding DNA: TGTGCCAGCAGCTTAGCCAGTCATAGCAATCAGCCCCAGCATTTT.

The chain combines TRBV29-1 with TRBJ1-2; D possibly corresponds to TRBD1 (6 bases). The CDR3 extends over 16 amino acids. The V gene lost 5 bases and the J gene lost 0 bases, with 19 bases spanning the gap. Looked up from germline, CDR1 is SQVTM and CDR2 is ANQGSEA. CDR3 region: CSVTAGQPPTNYGYTF. The CDR3 bases are TGCAGCGTTACCGCCGGACAGCCACCGACTAACTATGGCTACACCTTC.

The rearrangement uses TRBV11-2 and TRBJ2-3, with 10 bases lining up with TRBD1. V trimming: 3 bases; J trimming: 5 bases; junction bases outside the gene matches: 8. Germline V lookup: CDR1 SGHAT, CDR2 FQNNGV. The CDR3 has 16 residues. The CDR3 sequence is CASSFRMDRGGDTQYF. DNA for the CDR3: TGTGCCAGCAGCTTTAGGATGGACAGGGGGGGAGATACGCAGTATTTT.

V usage is TRBV6-5 and J usage is TRBJ2-3; 7 bases match TRBD2. The CDR3 spans 15 residues. Trimming removed 6 bases from V and 3 bases from J; junction bases left unmatched: 9. CDR1 is MNHEY and CDR2 is SVGAGI in the germline V gene. DNA for the CDR3: TGTGCCAGCAGCCCACTGGGGGGGGAGACAGATACGCAGTATTTT. It specifies CASSPLGGETDTQYF.

This clone showed up just a few times. V and J are TRBV24-1 and TRBJ2-1; 9 nucleotides match TRBD1. Unmatched junction bases numbered 4, after V lost 4 bases and J lost 1 base. This CDR3 is 16 amino acids long. CDR1 is KGHDR and CDR2 is SFDVKD in the germline V gene. CDR3 bases: TGTGCCACCAGTGAAAAGGACAGGGGTTCCTACAATGAGCAGTTCTTC. Amino acid sequence: CATSEKDRGSYNEQFF.

In DNA, the CDR3 is TGTGCCAGCACCACCGGGACAGGGGTAGGATCACCCCTCCACTTT. As protein: CASTTGTGVGSPLHF. V gene TRBV19 combines with J gene TRBJ1-6; 10 nucleotides agree with TRBD1. The CDR3 sequence is 15 residues long. J lost 10 bases, V lost 9 bases, and 12 bases had no gene match. Per the germline V gene, CDR1 is LNHDA and CDR2 is SQIVND (reference sequence).

The chain has TRBV2 and TRBJ1-6; a possible D gene is TRBD1 (5 bases). Looked up from germline, CDR1 is SNHLY and CDR2 is FYNNEI. Trimming removed 2 bases from V and 0 bases from J, with 8 bases in between. This CDR3 contains 16 residues. The CDR3 DNA sequence: TGTGCCAGCAGTGAACAGACAGCCTCCTATAATTCACCCCTCCACTTT. This translates into CASSEQTASYNSPLHF. Together with reference TRBV2 and TRBJ1-6, the CDR3 gives the full variable domain: EPEVTQTPSHQVTQMGQEVILRCVPISNHLYFYWYRQILGQKVEFLVSFYNNEISEKSEIFDDQFSVERPDGSNFTLKIRSTKLEDSAMYFCASSEQTASYNSPLHFGNGTRLTVT.

This clone was counted only a few times. This chain connects TRBV27 to TRBJ1-2; possibly TRBD1 for D (5 bases). V lost 5 bases and J 4 bases, leaving 20 bases between the germline ends. The length of the CDR3 is 16 residues. The germline gives CDR1 MNHEY, CDR2 SMNVEV (reference sequence). The CDR3 sequence: CASSLFGGGTSYGYTF. The CDR3 DNA reads TGTGCCAGCAGTCTCTTTGGGGGGGGGACCTCCTATGGCTACACCTTC.

This sequence joins TRBV18 and TRBJ1-6; D perhaps matches TRBD1 (5 bases). Trimming removed 3 bases from V and 10 bases from J, with 16 bases in between. CDR3 size: 15 residues. The germline gives CDR1 KGHSH, CDR2 LQKENI. The DNA for the CDR3 is TGTGCCAGCTCACCGGAGGGGTTTGTAGTATCACCCCTCCACTTT. Its translation is CASSPEGFVVSPLHF.